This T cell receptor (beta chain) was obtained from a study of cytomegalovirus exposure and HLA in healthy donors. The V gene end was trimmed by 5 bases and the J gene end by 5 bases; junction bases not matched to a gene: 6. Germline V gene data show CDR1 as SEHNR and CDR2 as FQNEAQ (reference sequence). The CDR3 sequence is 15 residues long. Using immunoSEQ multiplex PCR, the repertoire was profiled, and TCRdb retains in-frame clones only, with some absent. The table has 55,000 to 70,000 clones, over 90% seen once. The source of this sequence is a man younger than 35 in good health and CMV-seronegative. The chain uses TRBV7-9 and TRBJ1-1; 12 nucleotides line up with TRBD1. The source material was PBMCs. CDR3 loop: CASSGTGGVRTEAFF. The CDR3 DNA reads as TGTGCCAGCAGCGGGACAGGGGGCGTCAGGACTGAAGCTTTCTTT.